This is a list of T cell receptor beta chains from one sample in a study of blood T cell repertoires in COVID-19. Sequenced by immunoSEQ multiplex PCR; TCRdb stores in-frame clones only, minus some. The sample lists tens of thousands of clones; about 81% were seen once. Sequencing was performed on peripheral blood. The receptors come from a man of 80 years or more with acute or convalescent COVID-19. CDR3s include the opening cysteine and the closing phenylalanine or tryptophan. A D gene is named only where the DNA matches it firmly. A clone size is listed for some rows: how often the clone was seen (once, few, many), or a class if it is expanded.

V gene	J gene	D gene	clone size	CDR3 DNA	CDR3 protein
TRBV10-3	TRBJ1-2	NA	once	TGTGCCATCAGTGAGTCGGGGCCTTATGGCTACACCTTC	CAISESGPYGYTF
TRBV6-6	TRBJ2-5	TRBD2	NA	TGTGCCAGCAGTTACCCCGGGGCGGGGGAAGAGACCCAGTACTTC	CASSYPGAGEETQYF
TRBV6-2/TRBV6-3	TRBJ2-2	NA	NA	TGTGCCAGCAGTTACGGAGGAACAACCGGGGAGCTGTTTTTT	CASSYGGTTGELFF
TRBV3-1/TRBV3-2	TRBJ2-3	NA	NA	TGTGCCAGCAGACTCAGGGGATTATCTGGGACCCCCGAGGCAGATACGCAGTATTTT	CASRLRGLSGTPEADTQYF
TRBV14	TRBJ2-7	TRBD1	NA	TGTGCCAGCAGCCCTGACAGGGGTTTTTACGAGCAGTACTTC	CASSPDRGFYEQYF
TRBV6-5	TRBJ1-2	NA	NA	TGTGCCAGCAGGCGCCCCGGACACAGCTATGGCTACACCTTC	CASRRPGHSYGYTF
TRBV6-6	TRBJ2-3	TRBD2	NA	TGTGCCAGCGAGGCTAGCGGGGTCTCGCAGTATTTT	CASEASGVSQYF
TRBV2	TRBJ2-6	NA	NA	TGTGCCAGCAGGGAGGCCGTGAGCTCTGGGGCCAACGTCCTGACTTTC	CASREAVSSGANVLTF
TRBV7-9	TRBJ1-4	TRBD1	NA	TGTGCCAGCAGCTCGGACAGGGGGGAAAAACTGTTTTTT	CASSSDRGEKLFF
TRBV5-1	TRBJ2-5	TRBD2	NA	TGCGCCAGCAGCTTCTCGGGCGGGGGGGCCACAGAGACCCAGTACTTC	CASSFSGGGATETQYF
TRBV6-6	TRBJ1-5	NA	NA	TGTGCCAGCATTTCCCCCGGGGAGGGTCAGCCCCAGCATTTT	CASISPGEGQPQHF
TRBV6-5	TRBJ2-1	TRBD1	NA	TGTGCCAGCAGTTACTCCCACTACAGGGGGGAGCAGTTCTTC	CASSYSHYRGEQFF
TRBV5-4	TRBJ2-4	TRBD1	once	TGTGCCAGCAGCTTTCCGGGACAGGGGGTTGACATTCAGTACTTC	CASSFPGQGVDIQYF
TRBV5-5	TRBJ2-7	TRBD2	few	TGTGCCAGCAGCGCGGGGGAGGGCGAGCAGTACTTC	CASSAGEGEQYF
TRBV7-8	TRBJ2-7	NA	NA	TGTGCCAGCAGCTACGGGACAACCTACGAGCAGTACTTC	CASSYGTTYEQYF
TRBV6-2/TRBV6-3	TRBJ1-1	TRBD1	NA	TGTGCCAGCAGCCCTGCGAGGACAGGCTCCTCTGATGGGACTGAAGCTTTCTTT	CASSPARTGSSDGTEAFF
TRBV11-3	TRBJ2-4	TRBD1	NA	TGTGCCAGCAGCTTAGATCCTCCCGGGACAGGGATAGACATTCAGTACTTC	CASSLDPPGTGIDIQYF
TRBV27	TRBJ2-1	NA	NA	TGTGCCAGCAGTGAGCCGAATGAGCAGTTCTTC	CASSEPNEQFF
TRBV19	TRBJ2-5	NA	NA	TGTGCCAGTAGTATATCTGATAGGGGAGAGACCCAGTACTTC	CASSISDRGETQYF